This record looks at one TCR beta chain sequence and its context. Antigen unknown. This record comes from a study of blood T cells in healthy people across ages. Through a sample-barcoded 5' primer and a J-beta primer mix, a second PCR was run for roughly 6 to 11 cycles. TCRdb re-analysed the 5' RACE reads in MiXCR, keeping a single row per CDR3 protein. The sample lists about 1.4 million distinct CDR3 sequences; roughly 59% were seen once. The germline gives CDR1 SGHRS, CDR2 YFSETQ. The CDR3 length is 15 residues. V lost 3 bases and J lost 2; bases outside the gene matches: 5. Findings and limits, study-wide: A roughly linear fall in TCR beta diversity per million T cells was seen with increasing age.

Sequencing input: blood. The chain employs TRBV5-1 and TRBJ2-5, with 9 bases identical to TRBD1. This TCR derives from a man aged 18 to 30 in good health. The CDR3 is CASSSTGGIQETQYF. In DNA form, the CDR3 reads TGCGCCAGCAGCTCGACAGGGGGGATTCAAGAGACCCAGTACTTC.